This TCR beta chain emerged from a study of shared T cell receptors in the human thymus. Germline values: CDR1 MDHEN, CDR2 SYDVKM. The CDR3 length is 16 residues. The germline V and J ends were trimmed by 7 bases and 7 bases, with 23 bases remaining between them. Sequenced by immunoSEQ multiplex PCR; TCRdb stores in-frame clones only, minus some. The data show 450,000 to 650,000 clones, about four fifths seen once. This sample was shared with a second study, whose subject was human thymus T cells.

This sequence joins TRBV28 and TRBJ2-1; D might be TRBD2 (6 bases). The sequencing input was thymocytes. This receptor was taken from a boy younger than two with a congenital heart defect. CDR3 residues: CASNSSGRGLPNEQFF. CDR3 nucleotides: TGTGCCAGCAACTCATCAGGGCGGGGCCTCCCTAATGAGCAGTTCTTC.